The T cell receptor (beta chain) under discussion was sequenced for a study of tumor and adjacent non-tumor tissue in lung cancer. Background on the study: Stage I to III disease affected over nine men and 4 or 5 women aged roughly 31 to 76. Study outcomes and limitations: Significantly higher TCR diversity was found in tumor than normal lung.

This clonotype was recorded at least ten times. What it binds is not known. The template was RNA from unsorted bulk tissue. The trim removed 3 bases at V and 1 base at J, leaving 6 bases unmatched. CDR3 length equals 17 residues. Germline V gene sequence: CDR1 MDHEN, CDR2 SYDVKM. TCRbeta libraries were built with three rounds of nested PCR, modified from ARM-PCR. From the multiplex PCR reads, TCRdb called clonotypes with MiXCR, one entry per CDR3 protein. This table has approximately 68,000 distinct CDR3 sequences, about three quarters appearing once. This TCR was recovered from a man in his 60s with non-small cell lung cancer. The specimen sequenced was lung tumor tissue. The gene calls are TRBV28 and TRBJ2-6; 7 nucleotides line up with TRBD1. Here the CDR3 DNA reads TGTGCCAGCAGTTTGACAGGGCGATGGTCTGGGGCCAACGTCCTGACTTTC. Translated, it gives CASSLTGRWSGANVLTF.